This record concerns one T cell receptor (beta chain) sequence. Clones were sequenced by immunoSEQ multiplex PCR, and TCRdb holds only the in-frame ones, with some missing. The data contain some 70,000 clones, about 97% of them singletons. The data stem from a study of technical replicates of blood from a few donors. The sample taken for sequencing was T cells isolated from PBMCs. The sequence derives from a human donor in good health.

This chain's CDR3 is CASSVGLAGGVKRGETQYF. CDR3 sequence (DNA): TGTGCCAGCAGCGTAGGGCTAGCGGGAGGAGTAAAGAGGGGAGAGACCCAGTACTTC. V gene TRBV9 combines with J gene TRBJ2-5; TRBD2 matches at 11 bases. This CDR3 contains 19 residues. Trimming cost V 0 bases and J 4 bases; bases outside gene matches: 14. Germline V lookup: CDR1 SGDLS, CDR2 YYNGEE.